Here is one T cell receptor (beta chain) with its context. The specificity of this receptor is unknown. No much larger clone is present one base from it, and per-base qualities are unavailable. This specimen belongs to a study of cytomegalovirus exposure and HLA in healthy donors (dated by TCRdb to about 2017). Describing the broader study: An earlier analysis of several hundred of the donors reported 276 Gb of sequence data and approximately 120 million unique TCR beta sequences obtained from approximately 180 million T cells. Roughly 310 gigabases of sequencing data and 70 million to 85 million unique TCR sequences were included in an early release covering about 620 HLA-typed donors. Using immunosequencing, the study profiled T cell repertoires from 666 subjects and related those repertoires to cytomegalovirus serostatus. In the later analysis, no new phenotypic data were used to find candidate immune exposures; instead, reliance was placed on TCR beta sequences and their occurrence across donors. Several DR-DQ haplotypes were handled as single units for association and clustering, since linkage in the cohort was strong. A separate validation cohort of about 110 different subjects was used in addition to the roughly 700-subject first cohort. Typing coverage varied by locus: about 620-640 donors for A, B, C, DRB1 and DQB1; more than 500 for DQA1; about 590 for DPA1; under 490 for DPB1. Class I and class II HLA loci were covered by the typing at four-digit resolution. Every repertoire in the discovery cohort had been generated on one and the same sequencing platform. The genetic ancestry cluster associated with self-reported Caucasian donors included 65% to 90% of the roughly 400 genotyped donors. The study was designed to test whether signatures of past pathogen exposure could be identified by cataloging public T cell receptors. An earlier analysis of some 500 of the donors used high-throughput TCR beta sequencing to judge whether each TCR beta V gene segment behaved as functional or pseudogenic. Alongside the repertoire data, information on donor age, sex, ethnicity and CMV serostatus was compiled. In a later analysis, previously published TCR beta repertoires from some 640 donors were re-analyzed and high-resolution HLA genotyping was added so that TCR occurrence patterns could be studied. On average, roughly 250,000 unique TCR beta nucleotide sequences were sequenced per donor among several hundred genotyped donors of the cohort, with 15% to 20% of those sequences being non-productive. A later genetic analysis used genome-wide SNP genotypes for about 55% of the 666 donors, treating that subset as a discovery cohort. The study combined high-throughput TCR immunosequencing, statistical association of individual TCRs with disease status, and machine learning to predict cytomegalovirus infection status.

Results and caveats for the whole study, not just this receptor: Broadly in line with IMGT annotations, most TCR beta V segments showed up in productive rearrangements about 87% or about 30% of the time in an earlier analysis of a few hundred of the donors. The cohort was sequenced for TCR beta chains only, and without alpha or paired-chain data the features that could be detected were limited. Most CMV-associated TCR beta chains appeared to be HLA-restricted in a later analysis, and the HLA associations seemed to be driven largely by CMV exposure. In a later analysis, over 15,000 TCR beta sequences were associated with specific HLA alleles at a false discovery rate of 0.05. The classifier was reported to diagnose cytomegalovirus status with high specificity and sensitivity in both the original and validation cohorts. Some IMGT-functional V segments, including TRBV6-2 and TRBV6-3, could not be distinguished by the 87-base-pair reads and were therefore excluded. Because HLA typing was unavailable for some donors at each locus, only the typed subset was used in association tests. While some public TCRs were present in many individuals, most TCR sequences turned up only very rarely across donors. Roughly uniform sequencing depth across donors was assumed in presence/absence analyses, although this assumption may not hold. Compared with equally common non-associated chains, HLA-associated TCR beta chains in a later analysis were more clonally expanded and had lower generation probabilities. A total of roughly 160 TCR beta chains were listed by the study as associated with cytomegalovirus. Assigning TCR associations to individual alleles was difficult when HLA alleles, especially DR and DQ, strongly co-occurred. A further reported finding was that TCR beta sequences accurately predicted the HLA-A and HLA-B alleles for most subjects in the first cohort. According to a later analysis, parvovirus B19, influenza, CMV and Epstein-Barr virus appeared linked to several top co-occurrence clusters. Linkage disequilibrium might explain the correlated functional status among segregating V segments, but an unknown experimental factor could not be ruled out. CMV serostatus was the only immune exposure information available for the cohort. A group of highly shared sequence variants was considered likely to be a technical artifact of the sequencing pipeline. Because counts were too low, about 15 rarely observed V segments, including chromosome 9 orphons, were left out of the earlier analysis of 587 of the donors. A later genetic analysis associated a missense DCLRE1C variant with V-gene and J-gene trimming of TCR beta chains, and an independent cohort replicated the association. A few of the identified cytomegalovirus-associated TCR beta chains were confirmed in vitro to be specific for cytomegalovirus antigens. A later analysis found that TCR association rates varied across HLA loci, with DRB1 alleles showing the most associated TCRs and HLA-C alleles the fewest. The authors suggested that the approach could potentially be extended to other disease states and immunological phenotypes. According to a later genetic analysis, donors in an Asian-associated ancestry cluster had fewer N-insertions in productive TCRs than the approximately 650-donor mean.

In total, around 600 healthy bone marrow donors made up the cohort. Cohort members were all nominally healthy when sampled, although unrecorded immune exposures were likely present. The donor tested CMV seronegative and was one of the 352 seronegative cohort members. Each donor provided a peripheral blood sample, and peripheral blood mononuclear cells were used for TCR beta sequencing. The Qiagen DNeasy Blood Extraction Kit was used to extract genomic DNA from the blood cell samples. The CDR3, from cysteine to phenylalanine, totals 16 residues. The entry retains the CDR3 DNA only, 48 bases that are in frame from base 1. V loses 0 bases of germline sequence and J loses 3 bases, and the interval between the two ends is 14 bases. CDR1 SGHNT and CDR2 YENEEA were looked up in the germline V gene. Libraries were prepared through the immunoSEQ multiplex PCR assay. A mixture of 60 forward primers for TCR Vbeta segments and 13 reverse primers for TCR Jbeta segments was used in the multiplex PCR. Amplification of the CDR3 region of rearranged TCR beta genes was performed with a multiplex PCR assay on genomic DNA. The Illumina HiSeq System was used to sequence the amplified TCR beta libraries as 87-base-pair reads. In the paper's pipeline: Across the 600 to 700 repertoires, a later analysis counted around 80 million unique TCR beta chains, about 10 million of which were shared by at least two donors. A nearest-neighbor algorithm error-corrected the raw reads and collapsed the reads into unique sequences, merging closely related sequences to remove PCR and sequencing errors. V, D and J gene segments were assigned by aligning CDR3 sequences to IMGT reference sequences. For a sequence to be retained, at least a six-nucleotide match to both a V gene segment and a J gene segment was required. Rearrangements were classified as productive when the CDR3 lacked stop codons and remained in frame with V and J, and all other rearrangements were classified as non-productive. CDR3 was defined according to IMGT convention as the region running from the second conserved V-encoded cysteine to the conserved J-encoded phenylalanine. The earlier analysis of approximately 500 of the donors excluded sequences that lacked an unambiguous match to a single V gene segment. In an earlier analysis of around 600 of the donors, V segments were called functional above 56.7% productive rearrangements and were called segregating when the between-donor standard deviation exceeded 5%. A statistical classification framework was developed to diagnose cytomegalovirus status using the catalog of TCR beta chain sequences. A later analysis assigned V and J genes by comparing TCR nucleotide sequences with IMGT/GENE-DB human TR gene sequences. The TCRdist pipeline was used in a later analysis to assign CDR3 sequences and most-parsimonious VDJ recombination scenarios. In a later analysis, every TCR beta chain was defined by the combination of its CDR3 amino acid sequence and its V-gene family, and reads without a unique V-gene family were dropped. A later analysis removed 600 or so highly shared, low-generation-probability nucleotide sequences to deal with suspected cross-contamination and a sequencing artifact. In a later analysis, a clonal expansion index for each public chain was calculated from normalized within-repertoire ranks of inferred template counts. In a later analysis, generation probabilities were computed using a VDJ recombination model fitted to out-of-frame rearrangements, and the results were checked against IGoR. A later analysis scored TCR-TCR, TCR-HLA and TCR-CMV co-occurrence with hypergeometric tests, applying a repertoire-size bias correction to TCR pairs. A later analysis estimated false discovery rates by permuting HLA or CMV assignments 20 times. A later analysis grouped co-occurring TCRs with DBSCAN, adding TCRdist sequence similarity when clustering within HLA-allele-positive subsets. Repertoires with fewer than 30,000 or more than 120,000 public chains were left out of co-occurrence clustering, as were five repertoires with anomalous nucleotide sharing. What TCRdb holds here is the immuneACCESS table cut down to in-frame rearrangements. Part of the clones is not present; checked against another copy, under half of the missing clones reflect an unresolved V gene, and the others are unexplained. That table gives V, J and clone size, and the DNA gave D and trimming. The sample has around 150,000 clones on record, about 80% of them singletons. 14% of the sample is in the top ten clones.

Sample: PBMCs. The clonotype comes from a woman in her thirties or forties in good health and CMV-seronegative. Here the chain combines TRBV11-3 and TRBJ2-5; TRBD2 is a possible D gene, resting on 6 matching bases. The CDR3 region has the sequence CASSLDRWGGKETQYF. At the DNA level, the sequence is TGTGCCAGCAGCTTAGACCGGTGGGGAGGAAAAGAGACCCAGTACTTC.